This T cell receptor beta chain was captured in a study of T-cell reconstitution after alpha-beta-depleted transplantation in children. Study-wide results and caveats: It was newly produced T cells that mostly accounted for T-cell counts and diversity one year after transplant. Approximately two months post-transplant, alpha-beta T cells reportedly originated from several hundred expanded graft clones. High day-60 TCRbeta diversity in some patients came from surviving recipient T cells and thymic progenitors.

V was shortened by 7 bases and J by 8 bases, with 21 bases between the two germline ends. CDR1 and CDR2 (germline): SGHTA, FQGNSA. There are 15 residues in the CDR3. This clonotype showed up many times. Its antigen is unknown. A TCRbeta library incorporating unique molecular identifiers was prepared. MiXCR was run by TCRdb on the PCR reads, yielding one entry per CDR3 protein. Here the sample spans about 300,000 distinct CDR3 sequences, 6.5% to 9% being singletons. The source was peripheral blood, collected 360 days after TCRalphabeta/CD19-depleted stem cell transplant. The sequence was collected from a female patient under 10 years old who had a stem cell transplant for Fanconi anemia, so the T cells may come from the graft donor. This rearrangement joins TRBV7-2 to TRBJ1-3; maybe TRBD1 (6 bases). Written as DNA, the CDR3 is TGTGCCAGCAAACAGGGCGGTTTCCATCCGGACACCATATATTTT. Translated, it gives CASKQGGFHPDTIYF.